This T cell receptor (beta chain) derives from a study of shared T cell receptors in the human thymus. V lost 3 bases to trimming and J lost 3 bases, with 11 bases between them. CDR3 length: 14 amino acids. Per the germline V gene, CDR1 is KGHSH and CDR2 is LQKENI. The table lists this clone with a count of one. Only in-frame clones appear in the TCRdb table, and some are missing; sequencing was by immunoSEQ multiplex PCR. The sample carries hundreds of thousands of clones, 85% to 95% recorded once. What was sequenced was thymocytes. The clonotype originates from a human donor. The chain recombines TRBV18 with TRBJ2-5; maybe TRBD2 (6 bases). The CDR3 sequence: CASSPTGVKETQYF. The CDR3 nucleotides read TGTGCCAGCTCACCGACGGGGGTCAAAGAGACCCAGTACTTC.